The 10 T cell receptor beta chains presented below share a single source sample, sequenced in a study of OX40 agonist ivuxolimab in advanced cancers. This table comes from immunoSEQ multiplex PCR, and its TCRdb copy is limited to in-frame clones, with some not included. The sample lists about 80,000 clones, around nine tenths occurring once. This specimen consisted of CD4+ or CD8+ T cells sorted from blood, obtained in a trial of the OX40 agonist ivuxolimab. All receptors derive from an adult with an advanced solid tumor such as melanoma, head and neck, liver or kidney cancer.

This clone appeared a single time. V gene TRBV28 combines with J gene TRBJ2-7, with 8 bases that match TRBD1. V lost 6 bases, J lost 6 bases, and 10 bases stayed unmatched. The CDR3 extends over 14 amino acids. Germline CDR1 MDHEN, CDR2 SYDVKM. The CDR3 loop reads CASSQLGQGPEQYF. As DNA, the CDR3 is TGTGCCAGCAGCCAACTCGGACAGGGCCCCGAGCAGTACTTC. Together with reference TRBV28 and TRBJ2-7, the CDR3 gives the full variable domain: DVKVTQSSRYLVKRTGEKVFLECVQDMDHENMFWYRQDPGLGLRLIYFSYDVKMKEKGDIPEGYSVSREKKERFSLILESASTNQTSMYLCASSQLGQGPEQYFGPGTRLTVT.

CDR3 in DNA: TGTGCCAGCAGCCCCAGGGCGGGCGGGGCCAACGTCCTGACTTTC. This encodes CASSPRAGGANVLTF. The chain uses TRBV7-2 and TRBJ2-6; D might be TRBD1 or TRBD2, each matching 5 bases. The CDR3 runs to 15 residues. V gave up 5 bases and J gave up 4 bases, with 12 bases separating them. CDR1 and CDR2 (germline): SGHTA, FQGNSA.

V and J are TRBV7-9 and TRBJ1-1, with 7 bases that match TRBD1. Germline CDR1 SEHNR, CDR2 FQNEAQ (reference sequence). V lost 6 bases, J lost 3 bases, and 10 bases stayed unmatched. The length of the CDR3 is 15 residues. The CDR3 here is CASRVQGTAYTEAFF. The CDR3 DNA reads TGTGCCAGCAGGGTACAGGGGACCGCGTACACTGAAGCTTTCTTT.

V is TRBV6-5 and J is TRBJ2-3; 11 bases are shared with TRBD2. The CDR3 runs 14 residues. The V and J ends lost 5 bases and 8 bases, in that order; junction bases with no gene match: 6. CDR1 and CDR2 (germline): MNHEY, SVGAGI. The CDR3 here is CASSGLAGVPTQYF. DNA for the CDR3: TGTGCCAGCAGTGGACTAGCGGGCGTGCCTACGCAGTATTTT.

The chain recombines TRBV7-2 with TRBJ2-1; TRBD2 matches at 13 bases. Germline CDR1 SGHTA, CDR2 FQGNSA. The CDR3 totals 16 residues. V lost 3 bases to trimming and J lost 10 bases; unmatched junction nucleotides: 9. CDR3 region: CASSLGGLAGVREQFF. The CDR3, as DNA: TGTGCCAGCAGCTTGGGCGGACTAGCGGGAGTAAGGGAGCAGTTCTTC.

CDR3 sequence: CASSSTSTAGELFF. The CDR3 nucleotides read TGTGCCAGCAGCTCGACTAGTACCGCCGGGGAGCTGTTTTTT. The rearrangement uses TRBV7-9 and TRBJ2-2; a weak D match, TRBD2 (6 bases). CDR1 and CDR2 from the germline V gene are SEHNR and FQNEAQ (reference sequence). V was trimmed by 4 bases and J by 6 bases, leaving 12 bases between them. CDR3 length equals 14 residues.

This chain links TRBV27 with TRBJ1-5; D call uncertain. The germline V and J ends were trimmed by 5 bases and 0 bases, with 11 bases remaining between them. From germline, CDR1 is MNHEY and CDR2 SMNVEV (reference sequence). The CDR3 contains 15 residues. The CDR3 DNA reads as TGTGCCAGCAGTCCCCGGCTTAATAGCAATCAGCCCCAGCATTTT. The encoded protein is CASSPRLNSNQPQHF.

This sequence joins TRBV4-2 and TRBJ2-7; the match to TRBD2 covers 10 bases. J lost 0 bases, V lost 3 bases, and 11 bases had no gene match. The germline CDR1 and CDR2 sequences are LGHNA and YNFKEQ. The CDR3 has 18 residues. The CDR3 region has the DNA TGTGCCAGCAGCCAGAATGTCCCAACTAGCGGGACCTCCTACGAGCAGTACTTC. Translation: CASSQNVPTSGTSYEQYF.

V usage is TRBV28 and J usage is TRBJ1-4, with a weak D call TRBD1 (5 bases). Germline-derived CDR1 and CDR2 are MDHEN and SYDVKM. The V end lost 7 bases, the J end lost 7 bases, and 19 bases lay between the germline ends. There are 15 residues in the CDR3. The CDR3 nucleotides are TGTGCCAGCATCCCGGGGGGGGGTAATATTGAAAAACTGTTTTTT. It encodes CASIPGGGNIEKLFF.

This sequence joins TRBV4-1 and TRBJ2-1; TRBD2 might be the D (6 bases). CDR3 length: 16 amino acids. Germline assignment: CDR1 MGHRA and CDR2 YSYEKL. Trimming took 2 bases from V and 1 from J, leaving 12 bases between them. The CDR3 bases are TGCGCCAGCAGCCAACTGGGACTTGTATCCTACAATGAGCAGTTCTTC. This sequence encodes CASSQLGLVSYNEQFF.